A single sample is the source of the 5 T cell receptor beta chains below, sequenced in a study of blood T cells in healthy people across ages (dated by TCRdb to between 2014 and 2017). The library was made by 5' RACE. The reads were generated on an Illumina HiSeq 2500. The second PCR ran for about 7 to 11 cycles and used a J-beta primer mix along with a sample-barcoded 5' primer. Starting from the raw public reads, TCRdb applied fastp trimming at Q25, assembled clones with MiXCR and retained in-frame beta chains. Entries are consolidated by CDR3 protein sequence, retaining the most common genes and DNA. Present in this sample are 730,000 or so distinct CDR3 sequences, about 40% of which were seen just once. In total, the top ten clones hold about 20% of the sample. Sequencing was done on a sample of blood. The receptors originated from a woman aged 60-75 years in good health.

This chain joins TRBV7-9 and TRBJ1-2, with D unresolved. This CDR3 spans 12 amino acids. V was cut by 3 bases and J by 4 bases, with 6 bases left in between. CDR1 SEHNR and CDR2 FQNEAQ come from the germline V gene (reference sequence). CDR3 region: CASSLMGYGYTF. CDR3 nucleotides: TGTGCCAGCAGCTTGATGGGCTATGGCTACACCTTC.

The genes are TRBV29-1 and TRBJ2-3; TRBD1 matches at 9 bases. Trimming removed 2 bases from V and 11 bases from J; junction bases left unmatched: 2. CDR1 is SQVTM, CDR2 ANQGSEA, per germline. This CDR3 comprises 11 residues. This CDR3 reads CSVERQGGQYF. CDR3 DNA: TGCAGCGTTGAACGACAGGGGGGGCAGTATTTT.

The chain joins TRBV7-9 to TRBJ2-7; 8 bases line up with TRBD2. Trimming cost V 1 base and J 2 bases; bases outside gene matches: 4. The CDR3 runs 15 residues. Looked up from germline, CDR1 is SEHNR and CDR2 is FQNEAQ (reference sequence). The CDR3 nucleotides read TGTGCCAGCAGCTTAGGACTAGCGCATACCTACGAGCAGTACTTC. Its protein product is CASSLGLAHTYEQYF.

The gene calls are TRBV12-3 or TRBV12-4 and TRBJ2-3; 10 positions agree with TRBD2. The CDR3 has 15 residues. The V segment lost 4 bases and the J segment 4 bases; nucleotides outside the gene matches: 5. The chain's CDR3 is CASSSSGRWPDTQYF. CDR3 sequence (DNA): TGTGCCAGCAGTTCTAGCGGGAGATGGCCAGATACGCAGTATTTT.

This clonotype occurred a few times. The chain has TRBV25-1 and TRBJ2-7; TRBD2 aligns across 9 bases. Germline-derived CDR1 and CDR2 are MGHDK and SYGVNS. CDR3 length equals 14 residues. Trimming at V came to 6 bases and at J to 4 bases, leaving 7 bases not matched to a gene. CDR3 region: CASSPSGNRYEQYF. The CDR3 DNA reads TGTGCCAGCAGCCCTAGCGGGAATCGGTACGAGCAGTACTTC.